The 23 T cell receptor beta chains reported below all come from one sample, sequenced in a study of blood T cell repertoires in COVID-19. TCRdb's copy holds only in-frame clones and misses some; the assay was immunoSEQ multiplex PCR. The sample contains about 300,000 clones, 80% to 90% of which appear only once. Sequencing was carried out using PBMCs or T cells enriched from blood (not recorded which). The receptors come from a young woman who had recovered from COVID-19.

The chain recombines TRBV6-4 with TRBJ1-2, with 9 bases lining up with TRBD1. V was clipped by 2 bases and J by 10 bases; unmatched bases: 5. This CDR3 spans 13 amino acids. Germline values: CDR1 MRHNA, CDR2 SNTAGT. The CDR3 loop reads CASSDRDRAFYTF. As DNA, the CDR3 is TGTGCCAGCAGTGACCGGGACAGGGCTTTCTACACCTTC.

V is TRBV2 and J is TRBJ1-5; D uncertain. Germline V gene data show CDR1 as SNHLY and CDR2 as FYNNEI. Trimming removed 5 bases from V and 0 bases from J, with 11 bases in between. This CDR3 contains 15 residues. The CDR3 sequence is CASSSPGNSNQPQHF. The CDR3 DNA reads as TGTGCCAGCAGTTCTCCCGGGAATAGCAATCAGCCCCAGCATTTT.

About this clone: One end of the junction does not line up with germline, which may come from a read error. The chain employs TRBV7-7 and TRBJ2-2; 8 nucleotides line up with TRBD1. Germline values: CDR1 SSHAT, CDR2 FNYEAQ (reference sequence). The CDR3 totals 14 residues. The CDR3 protein is CASSRSRGPGELFF. CDR3 bases: TGTGCTAGCAGCCGTAGCAGGGGGCCCGGGGAGCTGTTTTTT.

The chain combines TRBV24-1 with TRBJ1-2; 10 positions agree with TRBD1. V was clipped by 3 bases and J by 6 bases; unmatched bases: 3. Germline V gives CDR1 KGHDR, CDR2 SFDVKD. CDR3 length equals 14 residues. The CDR3 DNA is TGTGCCACCAGTGATCCGGACAGGGGGGATGGCTACACCTTC. It is translated as CATSDPDRGDGYTF.

The rearrangement links TRBV3-1 (or the pseudogene TRBV3-2) to TRBJ2-7; 10 positions match TRBD2. V gave up 5 bases and J gave up 6 bases; unmatched junction bases: 7. Per the germline V gene, CDR1 is LGHDT and CDR2 is YNNKEL (reference sequence). The CDR3 covers 14 residues. The CDR3 loop is CASSSLAGVGEQYF. In DNA form, the CDR3 reads TGTGCCAGCAGCTCCCTAGCGGGAGTCGGCGAGCAGTACTTC.

The chain carries TRBV4-1 and TRBJ1-6; unclear D gene. The V gene's germline CDR1 is MGHRA and CDR2 YSYEKL. Trimming took 4 bases from V and 10 from J, leaving 11 bases between them. The CDR3 has 13 amino acids. The CDR3 sequence is CASSLLLDSPLHF. CDR3 DNA sequence: TGCGCCAGCAGCCTATTACTAGACTCACCCCTCCACTTT.

This sequence joins TRBV3-1 (or the pseudogene TRBV3-2) and TRBJ2-7, with D tentatively TRBD2 (7 bases). Germline assignment: CDR1 LGHDT and CDR2 YNNKEL (reference sequence). V shed 1 base and J shed 4 bases, with 23 bases lying between them. The CDR3 extends over 18 amino acids. The CDR3 bases are TGTGCCAGCAGCCAAGCAGCCCCGGGGGGCCTCATAGGATACGAGCAGTACTTC. Encoded protein: CASSQAAPGGLIGYEQYF.

The chain has TRBV19 and TRBJ2-5, with 10 nucleotides matching TRBD2. Unmatched junction bases numbered 10, after V lost 5 bases and J lost 4 bases. Germline values: CDR1 LNHDA, CDR2 SQIVND (reference sequence). The CDR3 covers 16 residues. The CDR3 DNA reads TGTGCCAGTAGTGGATTAGCGGGGGGTCCGCGAGAGACCCAGTACTTC. It translates to CASSGLAGGPRETQYF.

V and J are TRBV7-9 and TRBJ2-3; the D gene is possibly TRBD2 (6 bases). CDR1 is SEHNR, CDR2 FQNEAQ, per germline (reference sequence). This CDR3 spans 16 amino acids. Deletions cut 5 bases from V and 0 bases from J, with 15 bases between. The CDR3 region is CASSPPWGDSTDTQYF. The CDR3 region has the DNA TGTGCCAGCAGCCCCCCATGGGGGGATAGCACAGATACGCAGTATTTT.

J is TRBJ1-2 and V is TRBV24-1; a weak D match, TRBD1 (6 bases). The germline V and J ends were trimmed by 2 bases and 1 base, with 10 bases remaining between them. CDR3 length: 15 residues. CDR1 and CDR2 from the germline V gene are KGHDR and SFDVKD. In DNA form, the CDR3 reads TGTGCCACCAGTGATTCCCAGGGGTATAACTATGGCTACACCTTC. Translation gives CATSDSQGYNYGYTF.

This clone was seen a single time. At one boundary the junction diverges from the germline segment, which might be a read error. V usage is TRBV5-1 and J usage is TRBJ1-1; tentatively, D is TRBD1 (5 bases). The CDR3 consists of 18 residues. Germline V gives CDR1 SGHRS, CDR2 YFSETQ. The CDR3 here is CASIPTQGGVLSNSEAFF. The CDR3 nucleotides read TGCGCCAGCATTCCTACCCAGGGCGGGGTCCTATCGAACTCTGAAGCTTTCTTT.

The chain uses TRBV30 and TRBJ1-1; TRBD1 is a possible D gene (6 bases). The length of the CDR3 is 12 residues. Between the trimmed V and J ends, which lost 0 bases and 8 bases, there was a span of 10 bases. CDR1 and CDR2 (germline): GTSNPN, SVGIG (reference sequence). The CDR3 DNA sequence: TGTGCCTGGAGTGTAGGACAGACCGAAGCTTTCTTT. It codes for CAWSVGQTEAFF. The variable domain in full, with the rest retrieved from reference TRBV30 and TRBJ1-1, is SQTIHQWPATLVQPVGSPLSLECTVEGTSNPNLYWYRQAAGRGLQLLFYSVGIGQISSEVPQNLSASRPQDRQFILSSKKLLLSDSGFYLCAWSVGQTEAFFGQGTRLTVV.

The rearrangement joins TRBV12-3 or TRBV12-4 to TRBJ1-1; TRBD1 is a possible D gene (5 bases). V lost 5 bases, J lost 10 bases, and 17 bases lay in between. This CDR3 region has 13 residues. The CDR3 here is CASSPRGGLRAFF. The CDR3 bases are TGTGCCAGCAGTCCCCGGGGGGGTCTCAGAGCTTTCTTT.

Regarding this clone: The germline gene is not matched at one end of the junction; a read error may be the cause. This sequence joins TRBV27 and TRBJ2-7, with TRBD1 as a possible D gene (6 bases). The CDR3 length is 13 residues. Germline V gives CDR1 MNHEY, CDR2 SMNVEV (reference sequence). CDR3 nucleotide sequence: TGTGCCAGCAGCTTATCAACAGGGAACGAGCAGTACTTC. Protein product: CASSLSTGNEQYF.

This clone was seen a handful of times. V and J are TRBV2 and TRBJ1-6, with 8 bases fitting TRBD1. The ends lost 7 bases at V and 10 bases at J; junction bases unmatched: 12. The germline gives CDR1 SNHLY, CDR2 FYNNEI. The CDR3 runs to 15 residues. The CDR3 here is CASTEKGQVGSPLHF. As DNA, the CDR3 is TGTGCCAGCACCGAGAAGGGACAGGTGGGGTCACCCCTCCACTTT.

The V call is TRBV5-1, the J call TRBJ1-4; no clear D. Germline loops: CDR1 SGHRS, CDR2 YFSETQ. The CDR3 is made up of 15 amino acids. Trimming removed 2 bases from V and 4 bases from J, with 12 bases in between. DNA of the CDR3: TGCGCCAGCAGCTTCGCCGGGAGGAGTAATGAAAAACTGTTTTTT. Amino acids: CASSFAGRSNEKLFF. The full variable domain, in which reference TRBV5-1 and TRBJ1-4 provide the parts outside the CDR3, is KAGVTQTPRYLIKTRGQQVTLSCSPISGHRSVSWYQQTPGQGLQFLFEYFSETQRNKGNFPGRFSGRQFSNSRSEMNVSTLELGDSALYLCASSFAGRSNEKLFFGSGTQLSVL.

The rearrangement uses TRBV7-3 and TRBJ2-1; 11 positions match TRBD2. The CDR3 consists of 15 residues. Trimming removed 5 bases from V and 5 bases from J; junction bases left unmatched: 5. CDR1 is SGHTA and CDR2 is FQGTGA in the germline V gene. The CDR3 DNA sequence: TGTGCCAGCAGCATTAGCGGGAGGGGTGACAATGAGCAGTTCTTC. Encoded protein: CASSISGRGDNEQFF.

This clone was observed a single time. The CDR3 DNA follows: TGTGCCAGCAGCCAATTCCTCATCAGGACAGGGGGTACCCCTGAAGCTTTCTTT. Translation: CASSQFLIRTGGTPEAFF. The rearrangement uses TRBV14 and TRBJ1-1, with 10 bases identical to TRBD1. This CDR3 spans 18 amino acids. The germline V gene encodes CDR1 SGHDN and CDR2 FVKESK. The trim removed 2 bases at V and 6 bases at J, leaving 15 bases unmatched.

The chain links TRBV4-1 to TRBJ2-1, with a weak D call TRBD1 (5 bases). The germline V and J ends were trimmed by 1 base and 7 bases, with 23 bases remaining between them. Looked up from germline, CDR1 is MGHRA and CDR2 is YSYEKL. The CDR3 has 18 residues. Here the CDR3 reads CASSQGEVYRYAINEQFF. The CDR3 bases are TGCGCCAGCAGCCAAGGGGAAGTTTACAGGTACGCCATAAATGAGCAGTTCTTC.

This chain joins TRBV5-1 and TRBJ1-6; D perhaps matches TRBD1 (6 bases). Trimming stripped 0 bases from V and 7 bases from J, with 17 bases between. The CDR3 has 17 amino acids. Germline V gives CDR1 SGHRS, CDR2 YFSETQ. CDR3 loop: CASSLGQVIVPNSPLHF. The CDR3 DNA follows: TGCGCCAGCAGCTTGGGACAGGTTATCGTTCCGAATTCACCCCTCCACTTT.

This sequence joins TRBV5-1 and TRBJ1-2, with 8 bases lining up with TRBD1. Losses at the gene ends were 3 bases for V and 1 base for J; bases not matched to a gene: 5. The CDR3 spans 15 residues. Germline loops: CDR1 SGHRS, CDR2 YFSETQ. The CDR3 spells CASSSSDRVNYGYTF. DNA for the CDR3: TGCGCCAGCAGCTCCTCGGACAGGGTTAACTATGGCTACACCTTC.

The gene calls are TRBV9 and TRBJ1-6, with D possibly matching TRBD1 (5 bases). The length of the CDR3 is 16 residues. Germline V gene lookup returns CDR1 SGDLS and CDR2 YYNGEE. Deletions cut 0 bases from V and 9 bases from J, with 16 bases between. This CDR3 is CASSVGLGTGGSPLHF. DNA of the CDR3: TGTGCCAGCAGCGTAGGTTTGGGGACTGGGGGTTCACCCCTCCACTTT. Drawing the rest from reference TRBV9 and TRBJ1-6, the complete variable domain is DSGVTQTPKHLITATGQRVTLRCSPRSGDLSVYWYQQSLDQGLQFLIQYYNGEERAKGNILERFSAQQFPDLHSELNLSSLELGDSALYFCASSVGLGTGGSPLHFGNGTRLTVT.

This chain links TRBV5-8 with TRBJ2-3; D might be TRBD1 (5 bases). This CDR3 contains 13 residues. Germline CDR1 SGHTS, CDR2 YDEGEE. Between the trimmed V and J ends, which lost 2 bases and 4 bases, there was a span of 8 bases. CDR3 bases: TGTGCCAGCAGCTTAAGGGGCGCAGATACGCAGTATTTT. It is translated as CASSLRGADTQYF.